The present T cell receptor beta chain was sequenced within a study of T-cell reconstitution after alpha-beta-depleted transplantation in children. General study findings and limits: Some patients owed their high day-60 TCRbeta diversity to surviving recipient T cells and thymic progenitors. Newly produced T cells mostly provided counts and TCRbeta diversity after one year, as hyperexpanded clones declined.

It was with unique molecular identifiers that the TCRbeta library was prepared. TCRdb fed the PCR reads into MiXCR, producing one record per CDR3 protein. The sample includes about 980,000 distinct CDR3 sequences, around 30% of them seen just once. Notes on this clonotype: The antigen is unknown.

The CDR3 loop spans 15 amino acids. Deletions cut 4 bases from V and 2 bases from J, with 12 bases between. Germline V gene data show CDR1 as SGDLS and CDR2 as YYNGEE. This chain connects TRBV9 to TRBJ2-2; unclear D gene. The sample in question was PBMCs, mostly from graft donor cells, obtained 360 days after TCRalphabeta/CD19-depleted stem cell transplant. The receptor's source is a boy less than two years old who had a stem cell transplant for SCID, so the T cells may come from the graft donor. The CDR3 region has the DNA TGTGCCAGCAGCCCACTAACACAAAACACCGGGGAGCTGTTTTTT. Amino acids: CASSPLTQNTGELFF.